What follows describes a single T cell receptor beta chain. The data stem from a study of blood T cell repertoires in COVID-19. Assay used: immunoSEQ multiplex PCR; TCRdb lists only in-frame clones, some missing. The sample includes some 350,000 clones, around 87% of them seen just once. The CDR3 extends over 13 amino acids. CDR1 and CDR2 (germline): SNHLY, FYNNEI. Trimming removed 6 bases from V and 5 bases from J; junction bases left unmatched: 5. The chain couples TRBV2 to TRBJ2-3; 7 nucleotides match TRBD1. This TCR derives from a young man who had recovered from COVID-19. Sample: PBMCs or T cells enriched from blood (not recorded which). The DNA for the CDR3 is TGTGCCAGCAGGGGGACAGTTGAAGATACGCAGTATTTT. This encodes CASRGTVEDTQYF.